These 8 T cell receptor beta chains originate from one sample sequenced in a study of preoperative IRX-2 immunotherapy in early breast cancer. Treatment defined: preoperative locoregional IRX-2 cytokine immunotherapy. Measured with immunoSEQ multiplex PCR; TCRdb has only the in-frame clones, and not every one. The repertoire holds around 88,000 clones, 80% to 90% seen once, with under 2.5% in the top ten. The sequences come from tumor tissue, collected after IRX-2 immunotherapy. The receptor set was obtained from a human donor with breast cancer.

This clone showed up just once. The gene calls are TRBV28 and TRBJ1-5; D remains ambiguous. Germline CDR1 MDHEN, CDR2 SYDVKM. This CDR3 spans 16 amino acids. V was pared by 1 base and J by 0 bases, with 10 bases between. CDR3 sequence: CASSLSGSRSNQPQHF. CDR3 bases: TGTGCCAGCAGTTTATCCGGATCTCGTAGCAATCAGCCCCAGCATTTT.

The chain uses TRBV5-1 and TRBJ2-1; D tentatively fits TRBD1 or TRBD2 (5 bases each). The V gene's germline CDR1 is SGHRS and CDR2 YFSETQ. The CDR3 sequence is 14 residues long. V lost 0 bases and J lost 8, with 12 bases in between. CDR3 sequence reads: CASSLVAGSDEQFF. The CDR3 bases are TGCGCCAGCAGCTTGGTAGCAGGGAGCGATGAGCAGTTCTTC.

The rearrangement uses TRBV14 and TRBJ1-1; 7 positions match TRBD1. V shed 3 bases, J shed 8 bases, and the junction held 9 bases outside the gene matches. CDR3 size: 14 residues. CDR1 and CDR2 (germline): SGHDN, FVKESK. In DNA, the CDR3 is TGTGCCAGCAGCCACCAAGACAGGGAGGGAGAAGCTTTCTTT. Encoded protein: CASSHQDREGEAFF.

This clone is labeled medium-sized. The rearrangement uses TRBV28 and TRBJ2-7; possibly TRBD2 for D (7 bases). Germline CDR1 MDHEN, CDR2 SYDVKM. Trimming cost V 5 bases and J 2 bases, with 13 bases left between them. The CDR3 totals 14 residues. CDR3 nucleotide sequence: TGTGCCAGCAGTCCCAGGGAGGGGGCCTACGAGCAGTACTTC. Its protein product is CASSPREGAYEQYF.

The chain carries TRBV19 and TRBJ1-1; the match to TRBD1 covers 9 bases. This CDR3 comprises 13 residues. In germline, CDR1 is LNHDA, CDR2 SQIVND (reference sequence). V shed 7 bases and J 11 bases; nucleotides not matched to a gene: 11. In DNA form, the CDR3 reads TGTGCCAGTACGATACAGGGGGCCGGTGGGGCTTTCTTT. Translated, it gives CASTIQGAGGAFF.

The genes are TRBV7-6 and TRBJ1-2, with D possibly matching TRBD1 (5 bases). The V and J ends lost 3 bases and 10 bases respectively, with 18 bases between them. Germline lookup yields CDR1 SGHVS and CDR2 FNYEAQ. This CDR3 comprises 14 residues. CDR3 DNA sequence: TGTGCCAGCAGCTTGGGGGACGACCCCCCTGACTACACCTTC. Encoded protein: CASSLGDDPPDYTF.

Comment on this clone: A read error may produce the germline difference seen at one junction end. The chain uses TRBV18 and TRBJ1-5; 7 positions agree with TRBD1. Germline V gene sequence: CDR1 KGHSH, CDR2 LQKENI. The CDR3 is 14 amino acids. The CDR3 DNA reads TGTGCCAGCTCGCCACAGGGGCGGGTGCAGCCCCAGCATTTT. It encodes CASSPQGRVQPQHF.

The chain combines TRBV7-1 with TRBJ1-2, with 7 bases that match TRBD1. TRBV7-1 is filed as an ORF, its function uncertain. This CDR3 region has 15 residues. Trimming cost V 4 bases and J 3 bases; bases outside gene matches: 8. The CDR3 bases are TGTGCCAGCAGCTTCCAATCTCAGGGGGACTATGGCTACACCTTC. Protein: CASSFQSQGDYGYTF.